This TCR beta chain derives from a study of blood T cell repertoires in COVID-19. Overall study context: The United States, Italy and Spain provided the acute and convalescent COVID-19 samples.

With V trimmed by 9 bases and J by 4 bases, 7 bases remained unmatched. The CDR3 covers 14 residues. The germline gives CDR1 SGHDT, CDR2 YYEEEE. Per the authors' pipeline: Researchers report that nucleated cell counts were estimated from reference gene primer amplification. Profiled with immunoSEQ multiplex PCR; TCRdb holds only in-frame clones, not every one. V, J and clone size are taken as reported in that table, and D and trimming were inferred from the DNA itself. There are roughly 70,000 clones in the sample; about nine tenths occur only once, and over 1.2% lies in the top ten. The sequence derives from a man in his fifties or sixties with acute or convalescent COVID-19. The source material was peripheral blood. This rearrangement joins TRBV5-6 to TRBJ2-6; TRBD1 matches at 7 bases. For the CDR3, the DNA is TGTGCCACCGAGGACAGGTGGGGGGCCAACGTCCTGACTTTC. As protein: CATEDRWGANVLTF.